The 17 T cell receptor beta chains given below trace back to one sample, sequenced in a study of shared clonotypes between healthy human individuals. Profiled with immunoSEQ multiplex PCR; TCRdb holds only in-frame clones, not every one. Of a few hundred thousand clones in the sample, 80% to 90% were seen once. Sequencing was performed on memory CD8+ T cells sorted from blood. Subset defined: CD45RO+ cells pooled with CCR7-negative TemRA cells. All receptors derive from a man aged 18 to 30 in good health.

V usage is TRBV28 and J usage is TRBJ2-2; D may be TRBD1 or TRBD2 (5 bases each). Between the trimmed V and J ends, which lost 1 base and 2 bases, there was a span of 11 bases. This CDR3 is built from 16 residues. The V gene's germline CDR1 is MDHEN and CDR2 SYDVKM. CDR3: CASSLSERGNTGELFF. In nucleotides, the CDR3 is TGTGCCAGCAGTTTATCCGAGAGGGGAAACACCGGGGAGCTGTTTTTT.

This chain links TRBV10-3 with TRBJ2-1; tentatively, D is TRBD2 (6 bases). Deletions cut 4 bases from V and 8 bases from J, with 12 bases between. The germline V gene has CDR1 ENHRY and CDR2 SYGVKD. The CDR3 is made up of 13 amino acids. CDR3 sequence: CAISANLAYEQFF. CDR3 nucleotide sequence: TGTGCCATCAGTGCTAATCTAGCGTATGAGCAGTTCTTC.

This chain links TRBV15 with TRBJ1-2; the D is unclear. Trimming left V 0 bases short and J 7 bases short, with 24 bases between. Germline lookup yields CDR1 LNHNV and CDR2 YYDKDF (reference sequence). This CDR3 is built from 18 residues. The CDR3 nucleotides read TGTGCCACCAGCAGAGATAGCACAGAGGCAGGCCGGTCTTTTGGCTACACCTTC. This encodes CATSRDSTEAGRSFGYTF.

The J gene is TRBJ1-2, the V gene TRBV4-3; no definite D call. CDR1 LGHNA and CDR2 YSLEER come from the germline V gene. The CDR3 length is 18 residues. V shed 0 bases and J shed 4 bases, with 21 bases lying between them. DNA for the CDR3: TGCGCCAGCAGCCAAGATTTATTCGCGGAAGCCAACTTCTATGGCTACACCTTC. It encodes CASSQDLFAEANFYGYTF.

This sequence joins TRBV5-4 and TRBJ2-7, with D unclear. The CDR3 loop spans 13 amino acids. Germline CDR1 reads SGHNT; CDR2 reads YYREEE (reference sequence). The germline V and J ends were trimmed by 1 base and 0 bases, with 5 bases remaining between them. The CDR3 DNA is TGTGCCAGCAGCTTGTGGTTCTCCTACGAGCAGTACTTC. It is translated as CASSLWFSYEQYF.

This chain uses TRBV9 with TRBJ2-5; 8 bases are a match to TRBD2. Germline V CDR1 and CDR2: SGDLS, YYNGEE. The CDR3 consists of 15 residues. The V segment lost 2 bases and the J segment 3 bases; nucleotides outside the gene matches: 6. The CDR3 spells CASSVYGTREETQYF. The CDR3 coding sequence is TGTGCCAGCAGCGTCTACGGGACTAGAGAAGAGACCCAGTACTTC.

The rearrangement joins TRBV2 to TRBJ2-3, with TRBD2 matching over 9 bases. This CDR3 region has 14 residues. Looked up from germline, CDR1 is SNHLY and CDR2 is FYNNEI. The J segment lost 6 bases and the V segment lost 11 bases, leaving 12 bases of the junction unmatched. The DNA of the CDR3 is TGTGCCTGCTTTAGCGGGGGAAGTACGGATACGCAGTATTTT. Amino acid sequence: CACFSGGSTDTQYF.

This chain joins TRBV5-6 and TRBJ2-5; 8 nucleotides agree with TRBD2. This CDR3 is built from 16 residues. Germline V gives CDR1 SGHDT, CDR2 YYEEEE. V was clipped by 0 bases and J by 3 bases; unmatched bases: 7. CDR3 sequence: CASSLGPTSGKETQYF. The CDR3 DNA reads as TGTGCCAGCAGCTTGGGACCTACTAGCGGAAAAGAGACCCAGTACTTC.

The chain employs TRBV4-1 and TRBJ1-2, with 9 bases matching TRBD1. V lost 4 bases and J lost 5; bases outside the gene matches: 8. This CDR3 region has 15 residues. Looked up from germline, CDR1 is MGHRA and CDR2 is YSYEKL. The CDR3 sequence: CASSPLQGAGYGYTF. CDR3 sequence (DNA): TGCGCCAGCAGCCCACTACAGGGGGCTGGTTATGGCTACACCTTC.

This clone came up once. The chain links TRBV10-3 to TRBJ2-1; 9 positions agree with TRBD2. The V and J ends lost 3 bases and 5 bases, in that order; junction bases with no gene match: 8. Looked up from germline, CDR1 is ENHRY and CDR2 is SYGVKD. This CDR3 is built from 16 residues. The CDR3 sequence is CAISDRAREGNNEQFF. DNA of the CDR3: TGTGCCATCAGTGACCGTGCGCGGGAGGGAAACAATGAGCAGTTCTTC.

V and J are TRBV9 and TRBJ1-2; D might be TRBD1 (5 bases). The CDR3 spans 15 residues. Trimming left V 3 bases short and J 2 bases short, with 14 bases between. Germline values: CDR1 SGDLS, CDR2 YYNGEE. CDR3 sequence (DNA): TGTGCCAGCAGCGCCGGCGGGGCCATAAACTATGGCTACACCTTC. Translated: CASSAGGAINYGYTF. Drawing the rest from reference TRBV9 and TRBJ1-2, the complete variable domain is DSGVTQTPKHLITATGQRVTLRCSPRSGDLSVYWYQQSLDQGLQFLIQYYNGEERAKGNILERFSAQQFPDLHSELNLSSLELGDSALYFCASSAGGAINYGYTFGSGTRLTVV.

The chain combines TRBV5-1 with TRBJ2-3; D is unclear. Germline-derived CDR1 and CDR2 are SGHRS and YFSETQ. V lost 1 base and J lost 1, with 4 bases in between. The CDR3 extends over 13 amino acids. CDR3 sequence reads: CASSLWGTDTQYF. Here the CDR3 DNA reads TGCGCCAGCAGCTTGTGGGGCACAGATACGCAGTATTTT. The variable domain in full, completed from reference TRBV5-1 and TRBJ2-3, reads KAGVTQTPRYLIKTRGQQVTLSCSPISGHRSVSWYQQTPGQGLQFLFEYFSETQRNKGNFPGRFSGRQFSNSRSEMNVSTLELGDSALYLCASSLWGTDTQYFGPGTRLTVL.

This sequence joins TRBV6-1 and TRBJ2-7, with 10 bases identical to TRBD1. The CDR3 has 13 amino acids. The germline V gene encodes CDR1 MNHNS and CDR2 SASEGT. Germline trimming cut 10 bases from V and 5 bases from J; bases unmatched to any gene: 8. This CDR3 reads CANSRTGGDEQYF. CDR3 sequence (DNA): TGTGCCAACAGCCGGACAGGGGGGGACGAGCAGTACTTC.

The chain joins TRBV4-1 to TRBJ2-3; D remains ambiguous. Germline V gives CDR1 MGHRA, CDR2 YSYEKL. CDR3 size: 14 residues. V lost 4 bases to trimming and J lost 1 base, with 9 bases between them. DNA for the CDR3: TGCGCCAGCAGCCTCGAGGCAGGCACAGATACGCAGTATTTT. Its translation: CASSLEAGTDTQYF.

The rearrangement links TRBV5-1 to TRBJ2-7; D perhaps matches TRBD1 (6 bases). CDR1 SGHRS and CDR2 YFSETQ come from the germline V gene. The CDR3 runs 15 residues. The V and J ends lost 3 bases and 0 bases respectively, with 13 bases between them. The CDR3 DNA is TGCGCCAGCAGCTCAACAGGGTCGCGCTCCTACGAGCAGTACTTC. It yields the protein CASSSTGSRSYEQYF.

Only a few counts were recorded for this clone. The chain is built from TRBV7-9 and TRBJ1-1; D might be TRBD1 (5 bases). The CDR3 length is 16 residues. The germline gives CDR1 SEHNR, CDR2 FQNEAQ (reference sequence). Trimming cost V 1 base and J 5 bases, with 17 bases left between them. CDR3 protein: CASSLVGAGSKTEAFF. CDR3 nucleotides: TGTGCCAGCAGCTTAGTCGGGGCAGGGTCTAAGACTGAAGCTTTCTTT.

The chain combines TRBV30 with TRBJ2-3; D perhaps matches TRBD2 (6 bases). The CDR3 contains 13 residues. Trimming pared 3 bases from V and 9 bases from J, leaving 16 bases between. The germline CDR1 and CDR2 sequences are GTSNPN and SVGIG (reference sequence). CDR3 protein: CAWSYGTFGTQYF. In nucleotides, the CDR3 is TGTGCCTGGAGCTACGGGACTTTCGGCACGCAGTATTTT.